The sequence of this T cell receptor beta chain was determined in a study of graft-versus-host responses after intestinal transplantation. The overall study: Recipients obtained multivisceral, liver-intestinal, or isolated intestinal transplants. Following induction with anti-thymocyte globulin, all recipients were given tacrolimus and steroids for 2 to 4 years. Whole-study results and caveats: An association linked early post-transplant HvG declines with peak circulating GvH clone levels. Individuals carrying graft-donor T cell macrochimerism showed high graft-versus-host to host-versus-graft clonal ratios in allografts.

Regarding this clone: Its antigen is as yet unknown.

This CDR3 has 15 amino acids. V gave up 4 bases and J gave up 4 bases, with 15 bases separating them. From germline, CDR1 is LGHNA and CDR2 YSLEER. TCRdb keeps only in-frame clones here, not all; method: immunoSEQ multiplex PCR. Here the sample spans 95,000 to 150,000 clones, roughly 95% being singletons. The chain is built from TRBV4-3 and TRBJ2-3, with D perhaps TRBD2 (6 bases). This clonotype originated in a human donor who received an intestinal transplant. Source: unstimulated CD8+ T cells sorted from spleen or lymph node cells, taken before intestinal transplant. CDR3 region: CASSPGLLMSDTQYF. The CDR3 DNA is TGCGCCAGCAGCCCTGGACTACTCATGTCAGATACGCAGTATTTT.